The table lists the clone carrying this TCR beta chain with a count of one. Its antigen is as yet unknown. This entry belongs to a study of cytomegalovirus exposure and HLA in healthy donors. Study-level points and caveats: Among the most significant clusters, several appeared linked to common viral pathogens in a later analysis.

CDR1 and CDR2 from the germline V gene are PRHDT and FYEKMQ (reference sequence). V was pared by 3 bases and J by 5 bases, with 3 bases of the junction left unmatched. The CDR3 sequence is 13 residues long. Use of 60 Vbeta and 13 Jbeta primers characterized the PCR. The data were produced by immunoSEQ multiplex PCR, yet TCRdb's version contains in-frame clones alone and is incomplete. This sample has around 120,000 clones, with around 60% found just once. The clonotype originates from a man in his thirties or forties in good health and CMV-seropositive. The source material was PBMCs. The chain is built from TRBV13 and TRBJ1-1; 7 nucleotides agree with TRBD1. CDR3 sequence (DNA): TGTGCCAGCAGCTTCAGGGGGTGGACTGAAGCTTTCTTT. Translated: CASSFRGWTEAFF.